This T cell receptor beta chain was sequenced for a study of beta chain features in type 1 diabetes. About the study: Age, gender and cell yields were similar between patients and healthy donors. There were approximately 100,000,000 sorted cells examined across all samples.

The whole isolated RNA underwent reverse transcription, so sequencing captured expressed TCRB transcripts. The method was immunoSEQ multiplex PCR; TCRdb's version includes in-frame clones alone and lacks a portion of them. The sample has approximately 400,000 clones, approximately 16% seen once. The TCR sequence derives from a woman between 18 and 29 years old in good health. The sequenced material came from naive CD4+ T cells from blood.

CDR3: CASSPQRLASNNEQFF. The CDR3 coding sequence is TGTGCCAGCAGCCCTCAACGGCTAGCGTCGAACAATGAGCAGTTCTTC. V usage is TRBV9 and J usage is TRBJ2-1; D possibly corresponds to TRBD2 (6 bases). The CDR3 is 16 amino acids. V gave up 4 bases and J gave up 5 bases, with 19 bases separating them. From germline, CDR1 is SGDLS and CDR2 YYNGEE. The variable domain in full, with the rest retrieved from reference TRBV9 and TRBJ2-1, is DSGVTQTPKHLITATGQRVTLRCSPRSGDLSVYWYQQSLDQGLQFLIQYYNGEERAKGNILERFSAQQFPDLHSELNLSSLELGDSALYFCASSPQRLASNNEQFFGPGTRLTVL.